This TCR beta chain was observed in a study of cytomegalovirus exposure and HLA in healthy donors. CDR3 length: 15 amino acids. Per the germline V gene, CDR1 is MDHEN and CDR2 is SYDVKM. After removal of 7 bases from V and 9 bases from J, the junction contained 14 bases not matched to a gene. Measured with immunoSEQ multiplex PCR; TCRdb has only the in-frame clones, and not every one. The sample consists of 110,000 to 150,000 clones, about 91% of them appearing once. Sample: PBMCs. This chain connects TRBV28 to TRBJ1-4, with 7 bases fitting TRBD1. This clonotype was sampled from a woman aged 18-29 years in good health and CMV-seropositive. The CDR3 loop is CASIQLGGTEKKLFF. The CDR3 DNA reads as TGTGCCAGCATCCAGCTCGGTGGGACAGAAAAAAAACTGTTTTTT.